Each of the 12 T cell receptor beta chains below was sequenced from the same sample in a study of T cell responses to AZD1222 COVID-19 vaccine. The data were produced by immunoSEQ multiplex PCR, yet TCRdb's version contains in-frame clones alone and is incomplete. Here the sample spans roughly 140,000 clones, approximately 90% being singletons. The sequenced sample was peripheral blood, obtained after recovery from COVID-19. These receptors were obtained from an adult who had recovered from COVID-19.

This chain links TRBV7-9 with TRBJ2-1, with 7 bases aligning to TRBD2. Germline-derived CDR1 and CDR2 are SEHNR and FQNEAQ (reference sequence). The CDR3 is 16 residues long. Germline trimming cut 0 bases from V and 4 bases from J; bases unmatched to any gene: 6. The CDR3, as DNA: TGTGCCAGCAGCTTAGCTCGGCTAGCGGAGTACAATGAGCAGTTCTTC. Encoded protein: CASSLARLAEYNEQFF.

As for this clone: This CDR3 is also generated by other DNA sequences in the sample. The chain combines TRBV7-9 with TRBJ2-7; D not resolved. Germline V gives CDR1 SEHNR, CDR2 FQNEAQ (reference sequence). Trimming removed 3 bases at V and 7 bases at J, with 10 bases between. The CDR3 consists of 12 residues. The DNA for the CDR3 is TGTGCCAGCAGCTTCCAGGACGGGGAGCAGTACTTC. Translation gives CASSFQDGEQYF.

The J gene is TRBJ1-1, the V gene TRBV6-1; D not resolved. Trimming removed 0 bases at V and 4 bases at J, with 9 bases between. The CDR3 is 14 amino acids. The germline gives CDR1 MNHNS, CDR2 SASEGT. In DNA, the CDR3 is TGTGCCAGCAGTGAAGCAAGGACCTCCACTGAAGCTTTCTTT. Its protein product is CASSEARTSTEAFF.

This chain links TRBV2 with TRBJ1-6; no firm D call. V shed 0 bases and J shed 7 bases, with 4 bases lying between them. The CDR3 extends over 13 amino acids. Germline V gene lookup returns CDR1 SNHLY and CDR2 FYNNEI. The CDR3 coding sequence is TGTGCCAGCAGTGAAGCCTCGAATTCACCCCTCCACTTT. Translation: CASSEASNSPLHF.

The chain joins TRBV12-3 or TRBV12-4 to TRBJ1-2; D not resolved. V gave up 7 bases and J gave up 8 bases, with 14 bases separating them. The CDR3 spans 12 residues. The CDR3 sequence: CASTSDRWGYTF. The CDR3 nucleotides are TGTGCCAGCACTTCGGATCGGTGGGGCTACACCTTC.

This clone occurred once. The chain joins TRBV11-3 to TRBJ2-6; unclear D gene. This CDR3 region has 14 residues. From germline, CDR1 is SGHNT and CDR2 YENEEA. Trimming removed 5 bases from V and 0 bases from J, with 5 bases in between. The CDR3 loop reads CASSPTSGANVLTF. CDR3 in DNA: TGTGCCAGCAGCCCCACCTCTGGGGCCAACGTCCTGACTTTC.

The CDR3 protein is CASSLEAARVNTGELFF. CDR3 sequence (DNA): TGTGCCAGCAGCTTAGAGGCGGCCAGGGTGAACACCGGGGAGCTGTTTTTT. This chain links TRBV7-6 with TRBJ2-2; possibly TRBD1 for D (5 bases). Germline CDR1 and CDR2: SGHVS and FNYEAQ. The CDR3 is made up of 17 amino acids. V was trimmed by 1 base and J by 1 base, leaving 13 bases between them.

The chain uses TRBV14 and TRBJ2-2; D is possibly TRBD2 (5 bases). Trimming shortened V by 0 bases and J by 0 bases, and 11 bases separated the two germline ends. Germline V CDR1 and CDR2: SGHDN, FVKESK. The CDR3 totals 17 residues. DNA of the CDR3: TGTGCCAGCAGCCAAGATCTCCGAGCGGCGAACACCGGGGAGCTGTTTTTT. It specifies CASSQDLRAANTGELFF.

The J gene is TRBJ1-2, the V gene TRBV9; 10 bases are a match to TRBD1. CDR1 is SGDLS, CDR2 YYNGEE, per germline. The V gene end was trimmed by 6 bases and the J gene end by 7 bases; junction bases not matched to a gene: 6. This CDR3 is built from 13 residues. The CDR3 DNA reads TGTGCCAGCACCTTACGGACAGGGGGTGGCTACACCTTC. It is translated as CASTLRTGGGYTF.

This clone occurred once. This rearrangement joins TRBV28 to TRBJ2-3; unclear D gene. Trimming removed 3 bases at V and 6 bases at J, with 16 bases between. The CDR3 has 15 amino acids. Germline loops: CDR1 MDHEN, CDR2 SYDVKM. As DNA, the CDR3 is TGTGCCAGCAGTTTTGCGCGGACCACTGTGGATACGCAGTATTTT. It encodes CASSFARTTVDTQYF.

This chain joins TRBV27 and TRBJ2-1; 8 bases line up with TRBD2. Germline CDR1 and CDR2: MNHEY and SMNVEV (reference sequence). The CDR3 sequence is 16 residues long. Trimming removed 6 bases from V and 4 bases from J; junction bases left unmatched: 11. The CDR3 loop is CASSQTPAGVYNEQFF. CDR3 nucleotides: TGTGCCAGCAGCCAGACCCCAGCGGGAGTATACAATGAGCAGTTCTTC.

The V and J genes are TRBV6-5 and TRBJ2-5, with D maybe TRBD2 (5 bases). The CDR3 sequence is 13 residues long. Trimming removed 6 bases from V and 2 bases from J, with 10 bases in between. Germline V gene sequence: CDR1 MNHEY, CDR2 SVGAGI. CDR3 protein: CASRGSGQETQYF. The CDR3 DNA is TGTGCCAGCAGGGGATCGGGGCAAGAGACCCAGTACTTC.